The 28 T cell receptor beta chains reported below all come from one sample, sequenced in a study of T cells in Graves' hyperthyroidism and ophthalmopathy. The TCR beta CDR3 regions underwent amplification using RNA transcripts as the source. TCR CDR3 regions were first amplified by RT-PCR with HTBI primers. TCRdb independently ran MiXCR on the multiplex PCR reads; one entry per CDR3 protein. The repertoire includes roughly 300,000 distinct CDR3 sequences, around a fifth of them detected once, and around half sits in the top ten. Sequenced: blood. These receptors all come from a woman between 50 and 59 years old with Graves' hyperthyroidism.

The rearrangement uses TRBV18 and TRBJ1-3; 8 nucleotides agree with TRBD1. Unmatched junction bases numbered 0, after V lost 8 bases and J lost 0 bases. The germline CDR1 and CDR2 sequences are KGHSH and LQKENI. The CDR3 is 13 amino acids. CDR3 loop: CASGQGSGNTIYF. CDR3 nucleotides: TGTGCCAGCGGACAGGGCTCTGGAAACACCATATATTTT. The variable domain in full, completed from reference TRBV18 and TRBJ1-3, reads NAGVMQNPRHLVRRRGQEARLRCSPMKGHSHVYWYRQLPEEGLKFMVYLQKENIIDESGMPKERFSAEFPKEGPSILRIQQVVRGDSAAYFCASGQGSGNTIYFGEGSWLTVV.

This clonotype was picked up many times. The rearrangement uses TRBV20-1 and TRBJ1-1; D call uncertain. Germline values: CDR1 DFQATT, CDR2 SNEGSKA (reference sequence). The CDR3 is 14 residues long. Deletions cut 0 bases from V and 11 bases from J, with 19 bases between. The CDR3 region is CSARDKTGLNGAFF. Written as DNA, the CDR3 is TGCAGTGCTAGAGATAAGACCGGTCTTAATGGGGCTTTCTTT.

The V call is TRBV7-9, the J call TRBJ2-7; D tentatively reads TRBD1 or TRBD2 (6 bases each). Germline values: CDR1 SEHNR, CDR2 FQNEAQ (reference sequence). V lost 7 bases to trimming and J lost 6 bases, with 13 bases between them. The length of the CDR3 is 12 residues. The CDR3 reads CASTSKGGEQYF. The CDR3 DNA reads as TGTGCCAGCACCTCTAAGGGGGGCGAGCAGTACTTC.

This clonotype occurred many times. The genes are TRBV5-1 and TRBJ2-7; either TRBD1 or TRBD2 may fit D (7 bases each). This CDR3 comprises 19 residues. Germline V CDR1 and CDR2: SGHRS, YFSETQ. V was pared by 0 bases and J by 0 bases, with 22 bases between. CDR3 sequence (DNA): TGCGCCAGCAGCTTGGAGTGGGGGGGCGCGGGACAGAGCTCCTACGAGCAGTACTTC. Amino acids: CASSLEWGGAGQSSYEQYF.

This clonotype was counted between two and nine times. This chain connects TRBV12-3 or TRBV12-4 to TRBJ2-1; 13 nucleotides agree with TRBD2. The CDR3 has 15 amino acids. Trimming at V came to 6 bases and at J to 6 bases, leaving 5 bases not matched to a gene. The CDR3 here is CASREGTSGVNEQFF. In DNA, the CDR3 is TGTGCCAGCAGGGAGGGGACTAGCGGGGTCAATGAGCAGTTCTTC.

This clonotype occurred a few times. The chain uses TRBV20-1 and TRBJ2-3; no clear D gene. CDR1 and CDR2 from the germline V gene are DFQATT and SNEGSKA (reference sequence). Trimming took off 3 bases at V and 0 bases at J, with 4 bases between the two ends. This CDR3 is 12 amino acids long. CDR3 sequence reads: CSASVSTDTQYF. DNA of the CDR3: TGCAGTGCTAGTGTTAGCACAGATACGCAGTATTTT.

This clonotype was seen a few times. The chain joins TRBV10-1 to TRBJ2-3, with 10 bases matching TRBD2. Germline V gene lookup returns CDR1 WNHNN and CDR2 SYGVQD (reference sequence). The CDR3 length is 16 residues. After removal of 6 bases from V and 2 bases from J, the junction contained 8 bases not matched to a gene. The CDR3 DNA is TGCGCCAGCAGCCCCAGTCTAGCGGGAGCCACAGATACGCAGTATTTT. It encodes CASSPSLAGATDTQYF.

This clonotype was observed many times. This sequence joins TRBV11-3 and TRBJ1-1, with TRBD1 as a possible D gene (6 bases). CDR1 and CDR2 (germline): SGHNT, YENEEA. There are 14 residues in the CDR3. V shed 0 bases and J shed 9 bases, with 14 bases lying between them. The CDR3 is CASSLEGGGRQAFF. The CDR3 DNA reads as TGTGCCAGCAGCTTAGAAGGGGGAGGAAGACAAGCTTTCTTT.

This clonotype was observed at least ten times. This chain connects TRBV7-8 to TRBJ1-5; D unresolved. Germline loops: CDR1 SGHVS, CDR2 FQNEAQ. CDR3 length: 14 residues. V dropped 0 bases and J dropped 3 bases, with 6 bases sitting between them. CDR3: CASSLAGINQPQHF. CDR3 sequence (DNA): TGTGCCAGCAGCTTAGCAGGGATCAATCAGCCCCAGCATTTT.

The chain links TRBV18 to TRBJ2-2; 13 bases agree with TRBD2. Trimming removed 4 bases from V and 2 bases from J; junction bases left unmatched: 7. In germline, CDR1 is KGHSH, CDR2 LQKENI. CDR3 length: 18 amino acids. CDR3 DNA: TGTGCCAGCTCACAGCCGGGACTAGCGGGACCTAACACCGGGGAGCTGTTTTTT. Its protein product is CASSQPGLAGPNTGELFF.

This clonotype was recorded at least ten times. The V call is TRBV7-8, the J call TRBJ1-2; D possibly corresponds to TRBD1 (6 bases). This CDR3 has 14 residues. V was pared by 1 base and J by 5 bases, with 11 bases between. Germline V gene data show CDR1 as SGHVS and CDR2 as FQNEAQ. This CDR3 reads CASSLGGQGYGYTF. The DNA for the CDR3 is TGTGCCAGCAGCTTAGGGGGCCAGGGGTATGGCTACACCTTC.

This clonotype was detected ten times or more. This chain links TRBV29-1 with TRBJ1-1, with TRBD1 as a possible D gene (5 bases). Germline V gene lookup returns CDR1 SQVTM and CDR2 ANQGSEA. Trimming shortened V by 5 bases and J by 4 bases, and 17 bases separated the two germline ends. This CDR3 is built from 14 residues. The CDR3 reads CSVRFPGGTTEAFF. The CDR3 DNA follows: TGCAGCGTTCGGTTCCCGGGAGGGACCACTGAAGCTTTCTTT.

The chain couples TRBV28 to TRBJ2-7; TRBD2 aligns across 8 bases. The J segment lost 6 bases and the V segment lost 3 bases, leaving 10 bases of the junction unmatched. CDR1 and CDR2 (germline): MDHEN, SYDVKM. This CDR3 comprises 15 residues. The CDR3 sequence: CASSFSGGGTPEQYF. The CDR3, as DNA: TGTGCCAGCAGTTTCTCGGGCGGGGGGACTCCCGAGCAGTACTTC.

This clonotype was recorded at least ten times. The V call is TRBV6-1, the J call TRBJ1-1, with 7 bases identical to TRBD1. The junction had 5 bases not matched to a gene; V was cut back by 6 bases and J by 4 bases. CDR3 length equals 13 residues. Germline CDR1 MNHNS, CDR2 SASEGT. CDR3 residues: CASSATGSTEAFF. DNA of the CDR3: TGTGCCAGCAGCGCGACAGGGAGCACTGAAGCTTTCTTT.

CDR3 sequence reads: CAISDMGPEQYF. Written as DNA, the CDR3 is TGTGCCATCAGTGATATGGGGCCCGAGCAGTACTTC. V is TRBV10-3 and J is TRBJ2-7, with D tentatively TRBD1 (5 bases). Germline CDR1 ENHRY, CDR2 SYGVKD. V was pared by 3 bases and J by 6 bases, with 9 bases between. The CDR3 covers 12 residues.

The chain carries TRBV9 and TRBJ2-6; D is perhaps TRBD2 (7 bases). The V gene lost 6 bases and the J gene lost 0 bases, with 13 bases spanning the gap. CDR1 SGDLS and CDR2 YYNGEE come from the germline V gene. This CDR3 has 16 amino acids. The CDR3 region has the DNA TGTGCCAGCAACAAAGGGGGGGGCTCTGGGGCCAACGTCCTGACTTTC. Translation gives CASNKGGGSGANVLTF.

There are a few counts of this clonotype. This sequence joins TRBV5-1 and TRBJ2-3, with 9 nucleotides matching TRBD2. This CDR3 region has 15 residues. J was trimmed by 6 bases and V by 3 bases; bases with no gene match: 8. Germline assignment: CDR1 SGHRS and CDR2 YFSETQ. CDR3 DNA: TGCGCCAGCAGCTATCTAGCGGGAATGGTGGATACGCAGTATTTT. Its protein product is CASSYLAGMVDTQYF.

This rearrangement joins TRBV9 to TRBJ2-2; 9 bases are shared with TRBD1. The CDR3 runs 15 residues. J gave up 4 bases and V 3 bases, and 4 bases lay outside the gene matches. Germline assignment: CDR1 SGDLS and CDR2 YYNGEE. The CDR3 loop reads CASSARGQGTGELFF. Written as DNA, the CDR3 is TGTGCCAGCAGCGCCCGGGGACAGGGCACCGGGGAGCTGTTTTTT.

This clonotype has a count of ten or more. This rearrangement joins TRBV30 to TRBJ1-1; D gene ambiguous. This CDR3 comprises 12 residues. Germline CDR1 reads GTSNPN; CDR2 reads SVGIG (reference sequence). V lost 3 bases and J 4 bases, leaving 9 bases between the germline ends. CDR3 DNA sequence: TGTGCCTGGAGGCGGCTGTCCACTGAAGCTTTCTTT. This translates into CAWRRLSTEAFF.

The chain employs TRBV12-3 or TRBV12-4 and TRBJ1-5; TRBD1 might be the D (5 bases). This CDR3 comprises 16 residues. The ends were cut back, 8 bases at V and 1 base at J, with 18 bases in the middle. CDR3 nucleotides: TGTGCCAGCTGTGATGACAGCCGTTCAAGCAATCAGCCCCAGCATTTT. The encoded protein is CASCDDSRSSNQPQHF.

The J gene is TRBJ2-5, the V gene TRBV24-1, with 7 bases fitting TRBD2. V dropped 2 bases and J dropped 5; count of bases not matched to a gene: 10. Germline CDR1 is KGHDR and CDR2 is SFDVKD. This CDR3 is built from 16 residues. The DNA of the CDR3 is TGTGCCACCAGTGATTCCCTTCACGGGAGGCCTGAGACCCAGTACTTC. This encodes CATSDSLHGRPETQYF.

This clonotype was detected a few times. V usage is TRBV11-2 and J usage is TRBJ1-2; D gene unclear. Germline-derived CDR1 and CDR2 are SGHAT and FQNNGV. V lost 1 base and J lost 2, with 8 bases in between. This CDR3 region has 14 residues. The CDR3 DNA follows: TGTGCCAGCAGCTTAGTTCAGCTGAACTATGGCTACACCTTC. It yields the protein CASSLVQLNYGYTF.

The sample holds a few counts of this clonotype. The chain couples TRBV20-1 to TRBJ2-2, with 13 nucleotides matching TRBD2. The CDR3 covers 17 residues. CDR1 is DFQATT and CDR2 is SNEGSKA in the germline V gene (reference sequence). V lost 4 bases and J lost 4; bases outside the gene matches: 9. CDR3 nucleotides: TGCAGTGCTACTCCGCCGGGACTAGCGGGGTTCACCGGGGAGCTGTTTTTT. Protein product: CSATPPGLAGFTGELFF.

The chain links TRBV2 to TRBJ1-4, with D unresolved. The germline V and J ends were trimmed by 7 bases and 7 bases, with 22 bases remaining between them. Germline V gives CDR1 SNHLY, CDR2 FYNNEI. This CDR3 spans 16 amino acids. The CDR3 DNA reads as TGTGCCAGCAATCGAAACCAGGCGCCTTCCGGTGAAAAACTGTTTTTT. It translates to CASNRNQAPSGEKLFF.

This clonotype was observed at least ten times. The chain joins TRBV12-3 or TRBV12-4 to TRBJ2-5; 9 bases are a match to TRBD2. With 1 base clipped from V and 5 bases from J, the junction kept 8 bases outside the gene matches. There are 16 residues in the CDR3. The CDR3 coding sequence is TGTGCCAGCAGTTTAGGGCTTGGCGGGGGGGAGGAGACCCAGTACTTC. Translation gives CASSLGLGGGEETQYF.

This CDR3 reads CASTLQEGSTDTQYF. The CDR3 DNA follows: TGTGCCAGTACCCTTCAAGAGGGGAGCACAGATACGCAGTATTTT. V gene TRBV19 combines with J gene TRBJ2-3; TRBD1 or TRBD2 may be the D gene (5 bases each). Germline V lookup: CDR1 LNHDA, CDR2 SQIVND (reference sequence). This CDR3 comprises 15 residues. V shed 7 bases and J shed 0 bases, with 14 bases lying between them.

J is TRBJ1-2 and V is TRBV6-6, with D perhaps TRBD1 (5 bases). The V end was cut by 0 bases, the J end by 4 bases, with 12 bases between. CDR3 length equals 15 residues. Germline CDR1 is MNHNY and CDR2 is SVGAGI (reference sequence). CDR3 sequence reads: CASSYSGDGAYGYTF. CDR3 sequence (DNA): TGTGCCAGCAGTTACTCGGGGGACGGAGCCTATGGCTACACCTTC.

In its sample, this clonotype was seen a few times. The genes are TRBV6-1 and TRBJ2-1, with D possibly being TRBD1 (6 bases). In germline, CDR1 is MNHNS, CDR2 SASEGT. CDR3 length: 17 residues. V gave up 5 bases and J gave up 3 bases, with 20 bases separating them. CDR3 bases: TGTGCCAGCAGTACCCCCCCTCAGGGGATTAGCTACAATGAGCAGTTCTTC. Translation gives CASSTPPQGISYNEQFF.